This T cell receptor beta chain was sequenced during a study of T cell responses to AZD1222 COVID-19 vaccine. Study-level background: Analysis merged second doses at about 4 or about 12 weeks. Whole-study findings and limits: Without day 14 samples, only post-peak T cell repertoires were studied. Donors in the cohort were predominantly white British and more often female, and clonal diversity was possibly underestimated.

The CDR3 contains 15 residues. Trimming pared 5 bases from V and 6 bases from J, leaving 17 bases between. Germline lookup yields CDR1 MDHEN and CDR2 SYDVKM. The data were produced by immunoSEQ multiplex PCR, yet TCRdb's version contains in-frame clones alone and is incomplete. The table shows around 120,000 clones, with roughly nine tenths occurring only once. As to this clone: Its antigen is undetermined.

The sequence was obtained from an adult in good health. The genes are TRBV28 and TRBJ2-1; a weak D match, TRBD1 (5 bases). The material sequenced was peripheral blood, taken on day 0 of AZD1222 vaccination. The CDR3 DNA reads as TGTGCCAGCAGTCTTTCAGGGATGGTTTCCAATGAGCAGTTCTTC. Its translation: CASSLSGMVSNEQFF.